Sequencing of this T cell receptor beta chain was carried out in a study of T cell responses to AZD1222 COVID-19 vaccine. Germline CDR1 and CDR2: GTSNPN and SVGIG (reference sequence). Trimming removed 0 bases from V and 3 bases from J, with 6 bases in between. The CDR3 loop spans 13 amino acids. This table comes from immunoSEQ multiplex PCR, and its TCRdb copy is limited to in-frame clones, with some not included. The data show around 220,000 clones, 94% seen once. This clonotype was obtained from an adult who received the MenACWY meningococcal vaccine as a control. The V and J genes are TRBV30 and TRBJ1-5, with a tentative D call TRBD1 (5 bases). The sequencing used peripheral blood, collected 28 days after the second dose of the MenACWY control vaccine. The CDR3 reads CAWSVQDNQPQHF. The CDR3 bases are TGTGCCTGGAGTGTACAGGACAATCAGCCCCAGCATTTT.